The 20 T cell receptor beta chains reported below all come from one sample, sequenced in a study of spatial heterogeneity in lung cancer. Via MiXCR, TCRdb re-called the 5' RACE reads, giving one row per CDR3 protein. The sample yields roughly 48,000 distinct CDR3 sequences, about 5.8% seen once. Time point noted: sample taken at primary tumor resection. Sequencing covered unsorted whole RNA taken from tumor, nontumor lung or frozen PBMC. Sequenced material: PBMCs, taken at surgery. These receptors originate from a male donor with early-stage non-small cell lung cancer.

At least ten counts were recorded for this clonotype. The gene calls are TRBV20-1 and TRBJ2-4, with TRBD2 matching 10 bases. Germline CDR1 reads DFQATT; CDR2 reads SNEGSKA (reference sequence). The V gene end was trimmed by 3 bases and the J gene end by 8 bases; junction bases not matched to a gene: 4. The CDR3 extends over 13 amino acids. The CDR3 region is CSASGAGGDIQYF. The CDR3 DNA sequence: TGCAGTGCTAGTGGAGCGGGAGGGGACATTCAGTACTTC.

The rearrangement uses TRBV4-1 and TRBJ2-2; 9 bases match TRBD2. Trimming took 2 bases from V and 6 from J; bases not matched to a gene: 16. CDR1 and CDR2 from the germline V gene are MGHRA and YSYEKL. This CDR3 is built from 19 residues. The CDR3 nucleotides read TGCGCCAGCAGCCAAAGGTTGATCCGGGGACTAGCTAGGGCCGGGGAGCTGTTTTTT. It is translated as CASSQRLIRGLARAGELFF.

This clonotype was counted only a few times. This chain joins TRBV19 and TRBJ2-3; no clear D gene. V shed 8 bases and J shed 4 bases, with 16 bases lying between them. The CDR3 loop spans 14 amino acids. CDR1 is LNHDA and CDR2 is SQIVND in the germline V gene (reference sequence). The CDR3 region has the DNA TGTGCCAGTCATGCTCAAGGGTATCCAGATACGCAGTATTTT. This gives the protein CASHAQGYPDTQYF. The whole variable domain, remainder taken from reference TRBV19 and TRBJ2-3, is DGGITQSPKYLFRKEGQNVTLSCEQNLNHDAMYWYRQDPGQGLRLIYYSQIVNDFQKGDIAEGYSVSREKKESFPLTVTSAQKNPTAFYLCASHAQGYPDTQYFGPGTRLTVL.

The chain uses TRBV29-1 and TRBJ1-1; the match to TRBD1 covers 7 bases. The CDR3 is 13 amino acids. Germline CDR1 and CDR2: SQVTM and ANQGSEA. The V segment lost 3 bases and the J segment 6 bases; nucleotides outside the gene matches: 7. The CDR3 sequence: CSVEQGGRAEAFF. Written as DNA, the CDR3 is TGCAGCGTTGAGCAGGGGGGTAGAGCTGAAGCTTTCTTT.

This chain links TRBV30 with TRBJ1-2; TRBD1 is a possible D gene (6 bases). The germline gives CDR1 GTSNPN, CDR2 SVGIG (reference sequence). The V gene lost 7 bases and the J gene lost 8 bases, with 26 bases spanning the gap. The length of the CDR3 is 15 residues. Written as DNA, the CDR3 is TGTGCCTACATAAATCTGGCCAGGGGAAGTGACGGCTACACCTTC. It is translated as CAYINLARGSDGYTF.

At least ten counts were recorded for this clonotype. The chain combines TRBV10-3 with TRBJ1-1; D remains unclear. Looked up from germline, CDR1 is ENHRY and CDR2 is SYGVKD. The CDR3 length is 11 residues. Trimming cost V 10 bases and J 1 base, with 7 bases left between them. The CDR3: CATQQNTEAFF. The CDR3 bases are TGTGCCACCCAACAGAACACTGAAGCTTTCTTT.

In its sample, this clonotype was seen many times. The chain combines TRBV7-2 with TRBJ2-7, with TRBD1 as a possible D gene (5 bases). In germline, CDR1 is SGHTA, CDR2 FQGNSA. This CDR3 has 15 amino acids. V lost 0 bases to trimming and J lost 2 bases, with 11 bases between them. CDR3 in DNA: TGTGCCAGCAGCTTAGCGGGCCAGGGCACCTACGAGCAGTACTTC. It specifies CASSLAGQGTYEQYF.

This clonotype was recorded at least ten times. The chain recombines TRBV10-1 with TRBJ1-1; no clear D gene. Germline V gene sequence: CDR1 WNHNN, CDR2 SYGVQD (reference sequence). V lost 4 bases to trimming and J lost 0 bases, with 9 bases between them. The CDR3 has 14 amino acids. Written as DNA, the CDR3 is TGCGCCAGCAGTGTACAACAGTTGAACACTGAAGCTTTCTTT. This codes for CASSVQQLNTEAFF.

This clonotype was observed at least ten times. V is TRBV15 and J is TRBJ1-2; the D gene is possibly TRBD1 (6 bases). Germline V CDR1 and CDR2: LNHNV, YYDKDF (reference sequence). CDR3 size: 13 residues. Trimming stripped 0 bases from V and 4 bases from J, with 6 bases between. The CDR3 sequence: CATSRDRGYGYTF. The CDR3 DNA reads TGTGCCACCAGCAGAGACAGGGGCTATGGCTACACCTTC.

This clonotype was found many times. The chain recombines TRBV4-2 with TRBJ2-1; unclear D gene. V lost 1 base, J lost 8 bases, and 9 bases lay in between. Germline loops: CDR1 LGHNA, CDR2 YNFKEQ. CDR3 length equals 13 residues. The CDR3 here is CASSQGPGDEQFF. As DNA, the CDR3 is TGTGCCAGCAGCCAAGGTCCAGGCGATGAGCAGTTCTTC.

This clonotype has at least ten counts. V and J are TRBV6-2 or TRBV6-3 and TRBJ2-4; no firm D call. Trimming removed 2 bases from V and 7 bases from J, with 21 bases in between. This CDR3 contains 17 residues. CDR1 is MNHEY, CDR2 SVGEGT, per germline. Written as DNA, the CDR3 is TGTGCCAGCAGTTACGAGGTGGGGTTTCGGAGTAGGAACATTCAGTACTTC. This sequence encodes CASSYEVGFRSRNIQYF.

This clonotype was observed at least ten times. V and J are TRBV6-6 and TRBJ2-1; 8 nucleotides line up with TRBD2. Germline V gene lookup returns CDR1 MNHNY and CDR2 SVGAGI (reference sequence). The CDR3 length is 13 residues. With V trimmed by 6 bases and J by 6 bases, 4 bases remained unmatched. CDR3 in DNA: TGTGCCAGCAGGACGGGAGGGTTCAATGAGCAGTTCTTC. It codes for CASRTGGFNEQFF.

This clonotype has at least ten counts. The chain uses TRBV29-1 and TRBJ2-3, with D perhaps assigned TRBD1 or TRBD2 (5 bases each). Germline loops: CDR1 SQVTM, CDR2 ANQGSEA. V was pared by 5 bases and J by 4 bases, with 16 bases between. The CDR3 length is 14 residues. The CDR3 DNA is TGCAGCGTTCCGGGACCAGCTGCCCCAGATACGCAGTATTTT. The encoded protein is CSVPGPAAPDTQYF.

The chain carries TRBV7-2 and TRBJ2-3, with TRBD2 matching over 8 bases. CDR1 is SGHTA and CDR2 is FQGNSA in the germline V gene. CDR3 length: 17 residues. With V trimmed by 2 bases and J by 5 bases, 12 bases remained unmatched. CDR3 loop: CASSLYVTGGPGDTQYF. Written as DNA, the CDR3 is TGTGCCAGCAGCTTATACGTAACGGGAGGGCCGGGAGATACGCAGTATTTT.

This clonotype came up many times. This chain links TRBV6-1 with TRBJ2-2; D perhaps matches TRBD1 (6 bases). The CDR3 spans 15 residues. V was cut by 3 bases and J by 4 bases, with 12 bases left in between. CDR1 and CDR2 (germline): MNHNS, SASEGT. Here the CDR3 DNA reads TGTGCCAGCAGTGAGTGGGGGCGAGGCACCGGGGAGCTGTTTTTT. Amino acid sequence: CASSEWGRGTGELFF.

This clonotype was counted ten times or more. This chain uses TRBV7-8 with TRBJ2-1; D not certain. Germline CDR1 reads SGHVS; CDR2 reads FQNEAQ. Trimming removed 5 bases from V and 5 bases from J, with 16 bases in between. This CDR3 is built from 15 residues. The CDR3 region is CASSPTLVSDNEQFF. The CDR3 DNA follows: TGTGCCAGCAGCCCGACGCTAGTTTCCGACAATGAGCAGTTCTTC.

By frequency in the sample, this clonotype is medium-sized (0.01 to 0.1%). The rearrangement joins TRBV25-1 to TRBJ2-3; D is unclear. V shed 3 bases and J shed 10 bases, with 14 bases lying between them. CDR3 size: 13 residues. Germline V lookup: CDR1 MGHDK, CDR2 SYGVNS. CDR3 amino acids: CASSDRGPGAQYF. CDR3 bases: TGTGCCAGCAGTGACAGAGGCCCTGGAGCGCAGTATTTT.

This clonotype was counted many times. V usage is TRBV11-3 and J usage is TRBJ2-7; D gene ambiguous. CDR1 is SGHNT, CDR2 YENEEA, per germline. V was clipped by 3 bases and J by 0 bases, with 6 bases between them. CDR3 length: 13 residues. The CDR3 protein is CASSFGSSYEQYF. Written as DNA, the CDR3 is TGTGCCAGCAGCTTTGGCAGCTCCTACGAGCAGTACTTC.

This clonotype has ten or more counts. J is TRBJ1-4 and V is TRBV4-1; TRBD1 aligns across 9 bases. The CDR3 runs to 16 residues. V shed 0 bases, J shed 4 bases, and the junction held 3 bases outside the gene matches. Germline lookup yields CDR1 MGHRA and CDR2 YSYEKL. The CDR3 nucleotides read TGCGCCAGCAGCCAAGATAGGGGACAGGGTAATGAAAAACTGTTTTTT. Translating gives CASSQDRGQGNEKLFF.

Many counts were recorded for this clonotype. This chain uses TRBV25-1 with TRBJ1-6; D possibly corresponds to TRBD1 (5 bases). In germline, CDR1 is MGHDK, CDR2 SYGVNS. There are 14 residues in the CDR3. V was trimmed by 4 bases and J by 7 bases, leaving 11 bases between them. Here the CDR3 reads CASSAGTENSPLHF. The DNA for the CDR3 is TGTGCCAGCAGTGCCGGGACTGAAAATTCACCCCTCCACTTT. The full variable domain, with the rest looked up from reference TRBV25-1 and TRBJ1-6, is EADIYQTPRYLVIGTGKKITLECSQTMGHDKMYWYQQDPGMELHLIHYSYGVNSTEKGDLSSESTVSRIRTEHFPLTLESARPSHTSQYLCASSAGTENSPLHFGNGTRLTVT.